The 18 T cell receptor beta chains below all came from one sample that was sequenced in a study of blood T cell dynamics during melanoma immunotherapy. Points from the study as a whole: Among sorted CD8+ subsets, immune-effector cells had the highest clonality and cell-free DNA similarity.

Clones were sequenced by immunoSEQ multiplex PCR, and TCRdb holds only the in-frame ones, with some missing. This sample has about 520 clones, with just over 75% found just once. These TCRs are of unknown antigen specificity. The time point: pre-treatment baseline. The CD3+ CD4- CD8+ CD45RA- CD45RO-high CD27- CCR7- memory phenotype defined TIE cells. The sample was CD8+ T cells from blood, taken from a patient treated with checkpoint blockade. The receptors were sampled from a human donor with melanoma.

This chain connects TRBV2 to TRBJ2-5; 10 bases are a match to TRBD1. V gave up 7 bases and J gave up 3 bases; unmatched junction bases: 2. This CDR3 has 13 amino acids. Germline CDR1 SNHLY, CDR2 FYNNEI. Here the CDR3 DNA reads TGTGCCAGCACCGGACAGGGGGAAGAGACCCAGTACTTC. It encodes CASTGQGEETQYF.

The V and J genes are TRBV6-6 and TRBJ2-7; TRBD1 matches at 7 bases. From germline, CDR1 is MNHNY and CDR2 SVGAGI (reference sequence). V trimming: 8 bases; J trimming: 0 bases; junction bases outside the gene matches: 4. The CDR3 totals 13 residues. The CDR3 spells CASQGVSSYEQYF. The CDR3 DNA follows: TGTGCCAGCCAGGGGGTGAGCTCCTACGAGCAGTACTTC.

The chain links TRBV9 to TRBJ1-5; no reliable D call. Trimming pared 4 bases from V and 3 bases from J, leaving 11 bases between. Germline values: CDR1 SGDLS, CDR2 YYNGEE. The CDR3 is made up of 14 amino acids. Written as DNA, the CDR3 is TGTGCCAGCAGCACGGACGGTTCCAATCAGCCCCAGCATTTT. Amino acids: CASSTDGSNQPQHF.

CDR3 sequence reads: CASSDGDGGFKQYF. The DNA of the CDR3 is TGTGCCAGCAGCGACGGAGACGGGGGTTTTAAGCAGTACTTC. This sequence joins TRBV9 and TRBJ2-7, with a possible D match to TRBD2 (6 bases). In germline, CDR1 is SGDLS, CDR2 YYNGEE. The V end was cut by 3 bases, the J end by 8 bases, with 18 bases between. The CDR3 spans 14 residues.

This rearrangement joins TRBV9 to TRBJ1-2; no firm D call. The CDR3 consists of 13 residues. CDR1 and CDR2 from the germline V gene are SGDLS and YYNGEE. V shed 0 bases and J shed 2 bases, with 5 bases lying between them. The CDR3 sequence: CASSVASNYGYTF. Written as DNA, the CDR3 is TGTGCCAGCAGCGTAGCCAGCAACTATGGCTACACCTTC.

V and J are TRBV4-2 and TRBJ2-1; D gene ambiguous. V was cut by 1 base and J by 6 bases, with 1 base left in between. Germline CDR1 LGHNA, CDR2 YNFKEQ. CDR3 length equals 11 residues. The DNA for the CDR3 is TGTGCCAGCAGCCAAGTCAATGAGCAGTTCTTC. Its protein is CASSQVNEQFF.

The chain carries TRBV9 and TRBJ1-3; a weak D match, TRBD1 (5 bases). V lost 4 bases, J lost 0 bases, and 17 bases lay in between. This CDR3 comprises 17 residues. Germline CDR1 and CDR2: SGDLS and YYNGEE. CDR3 residues: CASSPSDSQGSGNTIYF. The CDR3, as DNA: TGTGCCAGCAGCCCATCGGATTCCCAGGGCTCTGGAAACACCATATATTTT.

The chain recombines TRBV27 with TRBJ2-7, with a weak D call TRBD2 (5 bases). This CDR3 has 14 residues. Between the trimmed V and J ends, which lost 6 bases and 2 bases, there was a span of 14 bases. CDR1 is MNHEY, CDR2 SMNVEV, per germline (reference sequence). CDR3 protein: CASSPPDGTYEQYF. The CDR3 bases are TGTGCCAGCAGCCCCCCCGACGGGACCTACGAGCAGTACTTC.

The chain couples TRBV14 to TRBJ2-1; D is possibly TRBD2 (6 bases). V was cut by 4 bases and J by 7 bases, with 17 bases left in between. The CDR3 runs 15 residues. Germline CDR1 and CDR2: SGHDN and FVKESK. The CDR3: CASSLRGAGRNEQFF. The DNA of the CDR3 is TGTGCCAGCAGCCTTCGCGGGGCTGGGCGAAATGAGCAGTTCTTC.

This clone was seen once. CDR3 DNA: TGTGCCGGCGGAGTGGGAGGGCACCCCTACAATGAGCAGTTCTTC. Translation: CAGGVGGHPYNEQFF. V gene TRBV7-9 combines with J gene TRBJ2-1, with 7 bases that match TRBD2. CDR3 size: 15 residues. The germline V gene encodes CDR1 SEHNR and CDR2 FQNEAQ (reference sequence). The ends lost 11 bases at V and 2 bases at J; junction bases unmatched: 12.

The chain couples TRBV11-2 to TRBJ2-7; possibly TRBD1 for D (5 bases). The V gene lost 2 bases and the J gene lost 1 base, with 6 bases spanning the gap. Germline values: CDR1 SGHAT, CDR2 FQNNGV. There are 13 residues in the CDR3. CDR3 loop: CASSLQGSYEQYF. CDR3 DNA sequence: TGTGCCAGCAGCTTACAGGGTTCCTACGAGCAGTACTTC.

This chain links TRBV7-6 with TRBJ2-1, with 9 bases lining up with TRBD1. CDR3 size: 20 residues. The germline V gene encodes CDR1 SGHVS and CDR2 FNYEAQ. Trimming took 5 bases from V and 1 from J; bases not matched to a gene: 18. DNA of the CDR3: TGTGCCAGCAGCGGCCGAGAATCCACAGGGGGCGTTAGGTCCTACAATGAGCAGTTCTTC. It encodes CASSGRESTGGVRSYNEQFF.

This clone was detected a few times. The chain has TRBV5-1 and TRBJ2-5; 8 bases fit TRBD1. The CDR3 is made up of 16 amino acids. Looked up from germline, CDR1 is SGHRS and CDR2 is YFSETQ. V trimming: 1 base; J trimming: 1 base; junction bases outside the gene matches: 6. For the CDR3, the DNA is TGCGCCAGCAGCTTGTGGGCAGGGGGCGTCCAAGAGACCCAGTACTTC. This codes for CASSLWAGGVQETQYF. Complete variable domain (other parts from reference TRBV5-1 and TRBJ2-5): KAGVTQTPRYLIKTRGQQVTLSCSPISGHRSVSWYQQTPGQGLQFLFEYFSETQRNKGNFPGRFSGRQFSNSRSEMNVSTLELGDSALYLCASSLWAGGVQETQYFGPGTRLLVL.

The V gene is TRBV7-2, the J gene TRBJ2-7, with 9 positions matching TRBD2. This CDR3 region has 12 residues. From germline, CDR1 is SGHTA and CDR2 FQGNSA. The V segment lost 5 bases and the J segment 6 bases; nucleotides outside the gene matches: 2. The CDR3 reads CASSPLAGEQYF. DNA of the CDR3: TGTGCCAGCAGCCCACTAGCGGGCGAGCAGTACTTC.

The chain employs TRBV4-1 and TRBJ2-5, with TRBD2 matching 8 bases. This CDR3 contains 16 residues. Germline CDR1 is MGHRA and CDR2 is YSYEKL. V lost 1 base, J lost 3 bases, and 7 bases stayed unmatched. The CDR3 DNA follows: TGCGCCAGCAGCCAAGTTCTCGGGGGGGCTGAAGAGACCCAGTACTTC. It encodes CASSQVLGGAEETQYF.

The chain recombines TRBV7-9 with TRBJ2-7; D remains ambiguous. The V end was cut by 3 bases, the J end by 3 bases, with 6 bases between. The CDR3 is made up of 12 amino acids. Germline lookup yields CDR1 SEHNR and CDR2 FQNEAQ (reference sequence). In DNA form, the CDR3 reads TGTGCCAGCAGCTTCAGCGACTACGAGCAGTACTTC. Its translation is CASSFSDYEQYF.

This clone was observed a handful of times. The chain is built from TRBV7-8 and TRBJ1-1; unclear D gene. V lost 3 bases to trimming and J lost 0 bases, with 8 bases between them. The length of the CDR3 is 14 residues. Germline V gives CDR1 SGHVS, CDR2 FQNEAQ. The DNA for the CDR3 is TGTGCCAGCAGCTTCGGAACCCTGAACACTGAAGCTTTCTTT. It specifies CASSFGTLNTEAFF. Drawing the rest from reference TRBV7-8 and TRBJ1-1, the complete variable domain is GAGVSQSPRYKVAKRGQDVALRCDPISGHVSLFWYQQALGQGPEFLTYFQNEAQLDKSGLPSDRFFAERPEGSVSTLKIQRTQQEDSAVYLCASSFGTLNTEAFFGQGTRLTVV.

The V gene is TRBV2, the J gene TRBJ1-2; no firm D call. Germline lookup yields CDR1 SNHLY and CDR2 FYNNEI. V was cut by 3 bases and J by 2 bases, with 7 bases left in between. This CDR3 region has 13 residues. The chain's CDR3 is CASSEWRNYGYTF. In DNA, the CDR3 is TGTGCCAGCAGTGAGTGGCGGAACTATGGCTACACCTTC.